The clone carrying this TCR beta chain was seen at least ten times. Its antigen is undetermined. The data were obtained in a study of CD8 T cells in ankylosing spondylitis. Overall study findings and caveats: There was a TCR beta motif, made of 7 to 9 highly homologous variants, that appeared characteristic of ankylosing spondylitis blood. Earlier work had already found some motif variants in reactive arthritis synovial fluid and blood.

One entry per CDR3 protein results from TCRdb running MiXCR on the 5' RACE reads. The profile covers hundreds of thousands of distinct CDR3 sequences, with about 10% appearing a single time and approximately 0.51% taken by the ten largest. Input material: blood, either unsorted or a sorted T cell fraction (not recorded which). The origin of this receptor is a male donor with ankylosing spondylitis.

The CDR3: CSAGYRGRTGELFF. DNA for the CDR3: TGCAGTGCCGGATACAGGGGGCGAACCGGGGAGCTGTTTTTT. V and J are TRBV20-1 and TRBJ2-2, with 9 bases fitting TRBD1. V gave up 6 bases and J gave up 5 bases; unmatched junction bases: 7. The CDR3 consists of 14 residues. The V gene's germline CDR1 is DFQATT and CDR2 SNEGSKA (reference sequence).